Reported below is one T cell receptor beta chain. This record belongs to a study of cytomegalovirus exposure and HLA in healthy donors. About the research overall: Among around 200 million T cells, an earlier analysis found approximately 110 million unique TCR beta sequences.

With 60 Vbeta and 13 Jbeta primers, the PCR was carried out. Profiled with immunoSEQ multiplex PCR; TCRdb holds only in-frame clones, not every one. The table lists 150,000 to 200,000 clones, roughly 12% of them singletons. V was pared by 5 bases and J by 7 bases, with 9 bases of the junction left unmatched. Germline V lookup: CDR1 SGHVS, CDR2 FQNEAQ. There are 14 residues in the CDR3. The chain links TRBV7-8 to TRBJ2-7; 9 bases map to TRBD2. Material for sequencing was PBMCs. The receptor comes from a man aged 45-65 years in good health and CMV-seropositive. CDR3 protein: CASSLSGGAGEQYF. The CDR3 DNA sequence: TGTGCCAGCAGCCTTAGCGGGGGTGCTGGGGAGCAGTACTTC.